Listed here are 26 T cell receptor beta chains from one sample, sequenced in a study of shared clonotypes between healthy human individuals. CD45RO-negative CD8 cells positively selected for CCR7 made up the naive population, which excluded terminally differentiated effector memory CD45RA+ cells. Profiling relied on immunoSEQ multiplex PCR, and the TCRdb table lists in-frame clones only, not all of them. Seen here are about 1,900,000 clones, roughly 94% observed once, and the top ten hold roughly 1.2%. The specimen was naive CD8+ T cells sorted from blood. The receptors originated from a man aged 18 to 30 in good health.

The chain employs TRBV13 and TRBJ1-1; D perhaps matches TRBD1 (5 bases). This CDR3 is built from 14 residues. The germline V gene has CDR1 PRHDT and CDR2 FYEKMQ (reference sequence). Between the trimmed V and J ends, which lost 4 bases and 1 base, there was a span of 10 bases. The CDR3: CASSYPDRNTEAFF. The CDR3 nucleotides read TGTGCCAGCAGCTACCCTGACAGGAACACTGAAGCTTTCTTT.

The chain uses TRBV4-3 and TRBJ2-3; 8 bases are shared with TRBD1. The germline V gene encodes CDR1 LGHNA and CDR2 YSLEER. V lost 0 bases and J lost 0; bases outside the gene matches: 8. CDR3 length: 18 amino acids. The CDR3 DNA is TGCGCCAGCAGCCAAGAGATTTGGACAGGGACTAGCACAGATACGCAGTATTTT. This codes for CASSQEIWTGTSTDTQYF.

This clone occurred once. V usage is TRBV21-1 and J usage is TRBJ2-3; the tabulated D call, TRBD2, remains unverified against the DNA. TRBV21-1 is marked as a pseudogene. The CDR3 contains 15 residues. The CDR3 coding sequence is TGTGCCAGCAGCAAAGAACAGCGGATCACAGATACGCAGTATTTT. It translates to CASSKEQRITDTQYF.

CDR3 loop: CSGIAGEKNNEQFF. Here the CDR3 DNA reads TGCAGCGGAATAGCGGGAGAAAAAAACAATGAGCAGTTCTTC. V gene TRBV29-1 combines with J gene TRBJ2-1; TRBD2 matches 9 bases. J lost 5 bases, V lost 7 bases, and 9 bases had no gene match. CDR1 SQVTM and CDR2 ANQGSEA come from the germline V gene. The CDR3 length is 14 residues.

V usage is TRBV2 and J usage is TRBJ1-6; a weak D match, TRBD1 (5 bases). Germline loops: CDR1 SNHLY, CDR2 FYNNEI. The V gene lost 3 bases and the J gene lost 5 bases, with 17 bases spanning the gap. This CDR3 contains 17 residues. The CDR3: CASSDYGAVGDNSPLHF. The CDR3 DNA sequence: TGTGCCAGCAGTGATTATGGCGCCGTGGGGGATAATTCACCCCTCCACTTT.

This chain uses TRBV7-2 with TRBJ1-1; no clear D gene. CDR3 length equals 13 residues. The V end lost 3 bases, the J end lost 5 bases, and 10 bases lay between the germline ends. Germline-derived CDR1 and CDR2 are SGHTA and FQGNSA. The CDR3, as DNA: TGTGCCAGCAGCTTGGGAGGATTGACTGAAGCTTTCTTT. Translating it yields CASSLGGLTEAFF.

This clone was detected only once. The chain recombines TRBV4-1 with TRBJ2-2; D call uncertain. CDR1 and CDR2 (germline): MGHRA, YSYEKL. V lost 0 bases, J lost 7 bases, and 12 bases lay in between. The CDR3 is made up of 15 amino acids. Here the CDR3 reads CASSQDYPEGGELFF. CDR3 nucleotide sequence: TGCGCCAGCAGCCAAGATTACCCGGAAGGCGGGGAGCTGTTTTTT.

The chain is built from TRBV7-9 and TRBJ1-1; TRBD1 agrees at 7 bases. Germline V gene data show CDR1 as SEHNR and CDR2 as FQNEAQ (reference sequence). This CDR3 is built from 12 residues. V was clipped by 1 base and J by 11 bases; unmatched bases: 4. CDR3 loop: CASSLGTGGAFF. CDR3 in DNA: TGTGCCAGCAGCTTAGGGACAGGAGGGGCTTTCTTT.

The rearrangement uses TRBV6-5 and TRBJ2-1; D call uncertain. Germline V gene data show CDR1 as MNHEY and CDR2 as SVGAGI. This CDR3 spans 15 amino acids. Trimming took off 5 bases at V and 9 bases at J, with 20 bases between the two ends. For the CDR3, the DNA is TGTGCCAGCAGTACCCTTAGGGATGCCCTGGGTGAGCAGTTCTTC. Residues: CASSTLRDALGEQFF.

This chain links TRBV21-1 with TRBJ1-6. TRBV21-1 is a pseudogene. The CDR3 consists of 19 residues. The CDR3 DNA reads as TGTGCCAGCACGGCGGGGCCGGGGGCAGGGCTTACGTCTAATTCACCCCTCCACTTT. It encodes CASTAGPGAGLTSNSPLHF.

The sample holds one count of this clone. The chain couples TRBV6-6 to TRBJ1-1; D is unresolved. Trimming pared 7 bases from V and 0 bases from J, leaving 15 bases between. Germline V gene data show CDR1 as MNHNY and CDR2 as SVGAGI (reference sequence). The CDR3 runs 15 residues. CDR3 bases: TGTGCCAGCACCCCTCCGGGCAGATTGAACACTGAAGCTTTCTTT. As protein: CASTPPGRLNTEAFF.

The chain links TRBV5-8 to TRBJ2-3, with 10 bases that match TRBD2. This CDR3 has 15 residues. Germline CDR1 is SGHTS and CDR2 is YDEGEE. The ends lost 9 bases at V and 6 bases at J; junction bases unmatched: 13. The CDR3 DNA reads TGTGCCACCCTTAAGCGGGAGGGCATCTGGGATACGCAGTATTTT. It yields the protein CATLKREGIWDTQYF.

The V gene is TRBV4-3, the J gene TRBJ1-4; the D gene is possibly TRBD1 (5 bases). V lost 0 bases and J 5 bases, leaving 16 bases between the germline ends. CDR3 size: 17 residues. The germline gives CDR1 LGHNA, CDR2 YSLEER. CDR3 sequence (DNA): TGCGCCAGCAGCCAAGAAGCCCTTTGGGGCGAGAATGAAAAACTGTTTTTT. Translated, it gives CASSQEALWGENEKLFF.

The J gene is TRBJ2-5, the V gene TRBV6-6, with TRBD1 matching over 10 bases. The CDR3 extends over 16 amino acids. Germline lookup yields CDR1 MNHNY and CDR2 SVGAGI (reference sequence). Germline trimming cut 5 bases from V and 5 bases from J; bases unmatched to any gene: 11. The CDR3 bases are TGTGCCAGCAGTGCTTTAAGACAGGGGGCTGAGGAGACCCAGTACTTC. Translated: CASSALRQGAEETQYF.

The chain carries TRBV5-6 and TRBJ1-4; 9 bases are a match to TRBD1. The CDR3 sequence is 14 residues long. CDR1 and CDR2 (germline): SGHDT, YYEEEE. Unmatched junction bases numbered 4, after V lost 3 bases and J lost 7 bases. The CDR3 DNA is TGTGCCAGCAGCTCTGGGACAGGGCTTGAAAAACTGTTTTTT. As protein: CASSSGTGLEKLFF.

V is TRBV6-6 and J is TRBJ1-2; no clear D. Trimming stripped 10 bases from V and 4 bases from J, with 16 bases between. There are 13 residues in the CDR3. Germline V gene lookup returns CDR1 MNHNY and CDR2 SVGAGI (reference sequence). CDR3 DNA sequence: TGTGCCACCGAGCTGCCGGCAGGCTATGGCTACACCTTC. Protein product: CATELPAGYGYTF.

Details on this clone: Other DNA sequences in the sample encode the same CDR3. This chain links TRBV11-2 with TRBJ2-7, with TRBD1 matching over 8 bases. With 5 bases clipped from V and 1 base from J, the junction kept 4 bases outside the gene matches. This CDR3 spans 14 amino acids. Germline CDR1 is SGHAT and CDR2 is FQNNGV. CDR3 loop: CASSTGTGSYEQYF. In nucleotides, the CDR3 is TGTGCCAGCAGCACCGGGACAGGATCCTACGAGCAGTACTTC.

Points on this clone: The sample has other DNA sequences that encode this CDR3 too. The CDR3 is CASSQDWGRNTEAFF. CDR3 DNA: TGCGCCAGCAGCCAAGATTGGGGAAGGAACACTGAAGCTTTCTTT. The V call is TRBV4-3, the J call TRBJ1-1, with D unresolved. This CDR3 contains 15 residues. V dropped 0 bases and J dropped 1 base, with 9 bases sitting between them. Germline CDR1 reads LGHNA; CDR2 reads YSLEER.

This clone was seen once. This chain uses TRBV18 with TRBJ2-7, with D possibly TRBD1 on 6 matching bases. The V end lost 6 bases, the J end lost 6 bases, and 18 bases lay between the germline ends. This CDR3 spans 14 amino acids. Germline assignment: CDR1 KGHSH and CDR2 LQKENI. CDR3 sequence (DNA): TGTGCCAGCTCTCAGGGGCAGGGGATATCCGAGCAGTACTTC. This translates into CASSQGQGISEQYF.

The chain is built from TRBV6-5 and TRBJ2-1, with TRBD1 matching 7 bases. With 5 bases clipped from V and 6 bases from J, the junction kept 7 bases outside the gene matches. The germline V gene has CDR1 MNHEY and CDR2 SVGAGI. The CDR3 consists of 14 residues. The CDR3 spells CASSPGTAFNEQFF. The CDR3 nucleotides read TGTGCCAGCAGTCCCGGGACAGCGTTCAATGAGCAGTTCTTC.

V gene TRBV10-3 combines with J gene TRBJ1-1; 11 bases are a match to TRBD1. Looked up from germline, CDR1 is ENHRY and CDR2 is SYGVKD. CDR3 length: 15 residues. J lost 4 bases, V lost 6 bases, and 7 bases had no gene match. CDR3 in amino acids: CAISRTGGVGTEAFF. The CDR3 region has the DNA TGTGCCATCAGCCGGACAGGGGGCGTCGGCACTGAAGCTTTCTTT.

The chain carries TRBV28 and TRBJ2-5; 10 bases fit TRBD2. The CDR3 runs to 18 residues. The junction had 11 bases not matched to a gene; V was cut back by 1 base and J by 3 bases. Germline CDR1 MDHEN, CDR2 SYDVKM. CDR3 sequence: CASSLYPNLAGDKETQYF. The CDR3 coding sequence is TGTGCCAGCAGTTTATACCCCAACCTAGCGGGGGATAAAGAGACCCAGTACTTC.

The V and J genes are TRBV27 and TRBJ2-3, with D perhaps assigned TRBD1 or TRBD2 (7 bases each). Germline V gene sequence: CDR1 MNHEY, CDR2 SMNVEV (reference sequence). This CDR3 contains 16 residues. V was clipped by 7 bases and J by 2 bases, with 19 bases between them. The CDR3, as DNA: TGTGCCAGCACCAAGTTACAGGGGAGGGTCACAGATACGCAGTATTTT. Amino acids: CASTKLQGRVTDTQYF.

This sequence joins TRBV27 and TRBJ2-7, with 12 positions matching TRBD1. J was trimmed by 4 bases and V by 9 bases; bases with no gene match: 16. Germline CDR1 reads MNHEY; CDR2 reads SMNVEV (reference sequence). The CDR3 covers 17 residues. This CDR3 is CASHLGLPGQGAYEQYF. The DNA of the CDR3 is TGTGCCAGTCATCTTGGCCTCCCGGGACAGGGGGCGTACGAGCAGTACTTC.

This rearrangement joins TRBV5-6 to TRBJ2-3; the match to TRBD2 covers 9 bases. The CDR3 runs to 15 residues. The junction had 8 bases not matched to a gene; V was cut back by 5 bases and J by 4 bases. The germline gives CDR1 SGHDT, CDR2 YYEEEE. CDR3 loop: CASRASGGRADTQYF. The CDR3 bases are TGTGCCAGCAGGGCAAGCGGGGGGCGGGCAGATACGCAGTATTTT.

V usage is TRBV5-1 and J usage is TRBJ2-5; 14 nucleotides match TRBD2. V dropped 4 bases and J dropped 5; count of bases not matched to a gene: 13. CDR1 is SGHRS and CDR2 is YFSETQ in the germline V gene. The CDR3 length is 18 residues. CDR3 coding DNA: TGCGCCAGCAGCACACGGCGGGGACTAGCGGGGGCTCAGGAGACCCAGTACTTC. Translation: CASSTRRGLAGAQETQYF.